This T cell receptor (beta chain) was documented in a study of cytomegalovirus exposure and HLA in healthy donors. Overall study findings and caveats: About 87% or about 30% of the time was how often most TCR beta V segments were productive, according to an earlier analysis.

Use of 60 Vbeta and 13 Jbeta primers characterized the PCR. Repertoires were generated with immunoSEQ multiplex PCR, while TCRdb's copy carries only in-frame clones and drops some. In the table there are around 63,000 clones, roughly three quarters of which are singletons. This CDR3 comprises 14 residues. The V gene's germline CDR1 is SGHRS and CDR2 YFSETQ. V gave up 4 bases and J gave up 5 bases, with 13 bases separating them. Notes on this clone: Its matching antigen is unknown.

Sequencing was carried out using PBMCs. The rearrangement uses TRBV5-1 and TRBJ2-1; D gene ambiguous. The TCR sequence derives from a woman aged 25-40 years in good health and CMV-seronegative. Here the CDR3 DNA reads TGCGCCAGCAGCCTGACACAGATTCACAATGAGCAGTTCTTC. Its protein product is CASSLTQIHNEQFF.